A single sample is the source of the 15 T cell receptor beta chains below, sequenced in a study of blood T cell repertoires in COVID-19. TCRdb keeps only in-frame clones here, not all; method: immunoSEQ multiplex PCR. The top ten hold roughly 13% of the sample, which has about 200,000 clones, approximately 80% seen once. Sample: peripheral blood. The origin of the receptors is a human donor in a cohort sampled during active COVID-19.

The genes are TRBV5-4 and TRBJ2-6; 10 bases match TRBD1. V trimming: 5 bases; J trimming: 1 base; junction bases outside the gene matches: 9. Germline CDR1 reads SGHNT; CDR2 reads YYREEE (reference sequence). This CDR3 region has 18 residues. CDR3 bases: TGTGCCAGCAGAACCCCCCCGGACAGGGGGTCTGGGGCCAACGTCCTGACTTTC. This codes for CASRTPPDRGSGANVLTF.

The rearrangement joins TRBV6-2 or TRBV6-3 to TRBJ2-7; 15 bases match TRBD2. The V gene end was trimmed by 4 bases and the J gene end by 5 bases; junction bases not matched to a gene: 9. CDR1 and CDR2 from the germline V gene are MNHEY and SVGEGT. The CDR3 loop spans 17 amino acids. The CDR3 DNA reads TGTGCCAGCAGTTCACCGGGACTAGCGGGAGGCCGCCACGAGCAGTACTTC. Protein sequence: CASSSPGLAGGRHEQYF.

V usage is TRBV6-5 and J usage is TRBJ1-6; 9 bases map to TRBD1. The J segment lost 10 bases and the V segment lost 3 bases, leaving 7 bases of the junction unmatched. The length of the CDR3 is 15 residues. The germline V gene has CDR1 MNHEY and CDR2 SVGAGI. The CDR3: CASSYGGQGSSPLHF. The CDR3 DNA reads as TGTGCCAGCAGTTATGGGGGACAGGGAAGCTCACCCCTCCACTTT.

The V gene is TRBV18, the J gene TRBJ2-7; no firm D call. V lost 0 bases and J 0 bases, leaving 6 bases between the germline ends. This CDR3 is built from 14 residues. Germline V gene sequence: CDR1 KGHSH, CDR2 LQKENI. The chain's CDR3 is CASSPPESSYEQYF. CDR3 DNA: TGTGCCAGCTCACCACCGGAGAGCTCCTACGAGCAGTACTTC.

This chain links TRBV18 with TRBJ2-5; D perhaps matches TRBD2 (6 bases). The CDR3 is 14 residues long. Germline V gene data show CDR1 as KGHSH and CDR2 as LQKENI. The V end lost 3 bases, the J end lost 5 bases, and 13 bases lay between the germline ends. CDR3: CASSPKGGVETQYF. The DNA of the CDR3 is TGTGCCAGCTCACCTAAGGGAGGAGTTGAGACCCAGTACTTC. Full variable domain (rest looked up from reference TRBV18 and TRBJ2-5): NAGVMQNPRHLVRRRGQEARLRCSPMKGHSHVYWYRQLPEEGLKFMVYLQKENIIDESGMPKERFSAEFPKEGPSILRIQQVVRGDSAAYFCASSPKGGVETQYFGPGTRLLVL.

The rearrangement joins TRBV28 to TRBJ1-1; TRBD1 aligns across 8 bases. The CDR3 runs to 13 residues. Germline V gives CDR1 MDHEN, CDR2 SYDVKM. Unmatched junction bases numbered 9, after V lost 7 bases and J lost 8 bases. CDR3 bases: TGTGCCAGCAAGACAGGGGCGACCGTAGAAGCTTTCTTT. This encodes CASKTGATVEAFF. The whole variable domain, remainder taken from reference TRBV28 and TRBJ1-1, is DVKVTQSSRYLVKRTGEKVFLECVQDMDHENMFWYRQDPGLGLRLIYFSYDVKMKEKGDIPEGYSVSREKKERFSLILESASTNQTSMYLCASKTGATVEAFFGQGTRLTVV.

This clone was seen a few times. The CDR3 DNA reads as TGTGCCAGCAGTTCGCCCGGGAGGTACGAGCAGTACTTC. Its translation is CASSSPGRYEQYF. The chain recombines TRBV28 with TRBJ2-7, with 7 bases that match TRBD2. The ends lost 4 bases at V and 4 bases at J; junction bases unmatched: 4. The CDR3 spans 13 residues. Germline CDR1 is MDHEN and CDR2 is SYDVKM.

The CDR3 is CASSLAGGDTDTQYF. CDR3 nucleotides: TGCGCCAGCAGCTTAGCGGGAGGAGACACAGATACGCAGTATTTT. This sequence joins TRBV5-1 and TRBJ2-3, with 9 positions matching TRBD2. J gave up 2 bases and V 2 bases, and 3 bases lay outside the gene matches. There are 15 residues in the CDR3. Germline loops: CDR1 SGHRS, CDR2 YFSETQ.

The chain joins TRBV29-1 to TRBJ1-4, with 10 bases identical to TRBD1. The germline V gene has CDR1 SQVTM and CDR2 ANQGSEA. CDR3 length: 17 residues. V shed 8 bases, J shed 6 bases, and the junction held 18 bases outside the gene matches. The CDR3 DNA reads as TGCAGCTTAATTCCGGGACAGGGGAGTAGGAGTTATGAAAAACTGTTTTTT. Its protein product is CSLIPGQGSRSYEKLFF.

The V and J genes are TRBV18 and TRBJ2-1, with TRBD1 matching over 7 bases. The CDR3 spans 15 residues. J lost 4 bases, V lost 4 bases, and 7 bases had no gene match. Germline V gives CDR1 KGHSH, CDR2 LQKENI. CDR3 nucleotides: TGTGCCAGCTCACTACGACAGGGTTTGTACAATGAGCAGTTCTTC. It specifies CASSLRQGLYNEQFF. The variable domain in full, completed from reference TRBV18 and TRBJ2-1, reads NAGVMQNPRHLVRRRGQEARLRCSPMKGHSHVYWYRQLPEEGLKFMVYLQKENIIDESGMPKERFSAEFPKEGPSILRIQQVVRGDSAAYFCASSLRQGLYNEQFFGPGTRLTVL.

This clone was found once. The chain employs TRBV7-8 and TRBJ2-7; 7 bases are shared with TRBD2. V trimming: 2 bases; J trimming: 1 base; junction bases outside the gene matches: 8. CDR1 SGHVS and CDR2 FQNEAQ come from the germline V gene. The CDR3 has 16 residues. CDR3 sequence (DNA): TGTGCCAGCAGCTTAAGCCCCGGGAGGAGGTCCTACGAGCAGTACTTC. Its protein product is CASSLSPGRRSYEQYF.

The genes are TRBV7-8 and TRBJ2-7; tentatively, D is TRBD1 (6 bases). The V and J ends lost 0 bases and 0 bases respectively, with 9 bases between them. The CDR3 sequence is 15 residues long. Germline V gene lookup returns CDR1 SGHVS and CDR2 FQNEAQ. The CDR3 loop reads CASSLAPDSSYEQYF. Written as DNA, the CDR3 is TGTGCCAGCAGCTTAGCGCCGGACAGCTCCTACGAGCAGTACTTC.

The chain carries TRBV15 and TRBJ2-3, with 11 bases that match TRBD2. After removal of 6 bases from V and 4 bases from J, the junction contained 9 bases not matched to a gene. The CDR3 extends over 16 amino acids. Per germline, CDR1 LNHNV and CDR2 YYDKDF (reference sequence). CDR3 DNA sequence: TGTGCCACCAGAACTAGCGGGAGTAAGAGAGCAGATACGCAGTATTTT. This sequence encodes CATRTSGSKRADTQYF.

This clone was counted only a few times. CDR3 protein: CASNSGTSGRRNIQYF. CDR3 DNA: TGTGCCAGTAATTCGGGGACTAGCGGGAGGAGAAACATTCAGTACTTC. This rearrangement joins TRBV19 to TRBJ2-4, with 15 positions matching TRBD2. Germline V gene lookup returns CDR1 LNHDA and CDR2 SQIVND (reference sequence). The CDR3 is 16 residues long. The J segment lost 6 bases and the V segment lost 7 bases, leaving 7 bases of the junction unmatched.

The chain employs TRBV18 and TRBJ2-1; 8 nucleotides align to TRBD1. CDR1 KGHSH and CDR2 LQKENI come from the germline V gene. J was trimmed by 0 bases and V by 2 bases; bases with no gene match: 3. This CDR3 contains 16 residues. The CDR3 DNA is TGTGCCAGCTCACCAAGGACAGGGAGCTCCTACAATGAGCAGTTCTTC. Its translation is CASSPRTGSSYNEQFF.